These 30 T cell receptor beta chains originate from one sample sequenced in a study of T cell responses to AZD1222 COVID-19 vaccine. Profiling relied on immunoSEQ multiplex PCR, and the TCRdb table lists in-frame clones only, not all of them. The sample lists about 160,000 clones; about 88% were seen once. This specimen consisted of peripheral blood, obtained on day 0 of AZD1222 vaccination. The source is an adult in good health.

CDR3 sequence reads: CASSHGGGYGYTF. DNA of the CDR3: TGTGCCAGCAGCCATGGAGGGGGGTATGGCTACACCTTC. The V call is TRBV14, the J call TRBJ1-2; possibly TRBD1 for D (6 bases). This CDR3 has 13 residues. V was shortened by 3 bases and J by 5 bases, with 10 bases between the two germline ends. The germline CDR1 and CDR2 sequences are SGHDN and FVKESK.

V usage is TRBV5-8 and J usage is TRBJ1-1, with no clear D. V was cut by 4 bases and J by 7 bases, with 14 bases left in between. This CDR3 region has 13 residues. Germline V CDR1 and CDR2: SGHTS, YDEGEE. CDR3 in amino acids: CASSERPKGEAFF. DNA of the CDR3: TGTGCCAGCAGCGAACGGCCAAAGGGTGAAGCTTTCTTT.

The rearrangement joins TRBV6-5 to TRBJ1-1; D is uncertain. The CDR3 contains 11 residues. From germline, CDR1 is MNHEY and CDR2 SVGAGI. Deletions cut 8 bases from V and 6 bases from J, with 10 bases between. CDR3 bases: TGTGCCAGCGGTCGGGGTGCTGAAGCTTTCTTT. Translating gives CASGRGAEAFF.

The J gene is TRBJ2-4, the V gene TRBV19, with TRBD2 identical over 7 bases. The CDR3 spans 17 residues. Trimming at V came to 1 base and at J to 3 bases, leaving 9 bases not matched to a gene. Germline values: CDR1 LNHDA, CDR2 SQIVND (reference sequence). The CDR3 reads CASSIAPAGLSKNIQYF. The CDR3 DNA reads TGTGCCAGTAGTATAGCCCCAGCGGGATTGAGCAAAAACATTCAGTACTTC.

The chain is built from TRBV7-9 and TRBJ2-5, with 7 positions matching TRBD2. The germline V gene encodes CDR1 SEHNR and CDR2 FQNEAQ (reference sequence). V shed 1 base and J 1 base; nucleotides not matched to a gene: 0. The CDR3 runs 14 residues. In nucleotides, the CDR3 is TGTGCCAGCAGCTTAGGCGGGGGCCAAGAGACCCAGTACTTC. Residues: CASSLGGGQETQYF.

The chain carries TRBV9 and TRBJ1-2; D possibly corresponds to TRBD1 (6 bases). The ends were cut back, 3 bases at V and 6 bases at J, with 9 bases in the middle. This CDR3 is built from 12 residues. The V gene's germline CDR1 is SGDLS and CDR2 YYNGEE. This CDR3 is CASSAGTHGYTF. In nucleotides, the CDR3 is TGTGCCAGCAGCGCCGGGACACATGGCTACACCTTC.

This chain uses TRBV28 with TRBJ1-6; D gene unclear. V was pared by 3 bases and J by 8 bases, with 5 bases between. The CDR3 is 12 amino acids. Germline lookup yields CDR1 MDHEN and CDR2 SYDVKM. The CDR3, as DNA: TGTGCCAGCAGTTTGGCCCATTCACCCCTCCACTTT. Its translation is CASSLAHSPLHF.

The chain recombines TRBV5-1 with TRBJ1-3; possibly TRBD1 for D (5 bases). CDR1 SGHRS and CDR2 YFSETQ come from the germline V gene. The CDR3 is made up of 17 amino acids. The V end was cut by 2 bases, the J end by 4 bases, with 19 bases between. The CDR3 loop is CASSFRRQGSTGNTIYF. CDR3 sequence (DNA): TGCGCCAGCAGCTTTCGCCGGCAGGGAAGTACCGGAAACACCATATATTTT.

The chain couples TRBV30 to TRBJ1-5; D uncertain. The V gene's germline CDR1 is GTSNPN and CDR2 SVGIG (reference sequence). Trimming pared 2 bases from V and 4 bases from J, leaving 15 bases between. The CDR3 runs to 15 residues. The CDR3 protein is CAWSPADRRNQPQHF. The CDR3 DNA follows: TGTGCCTGGAGTCCCGCCGACCGGCGGAATCAGCCCCAGCATTTT.

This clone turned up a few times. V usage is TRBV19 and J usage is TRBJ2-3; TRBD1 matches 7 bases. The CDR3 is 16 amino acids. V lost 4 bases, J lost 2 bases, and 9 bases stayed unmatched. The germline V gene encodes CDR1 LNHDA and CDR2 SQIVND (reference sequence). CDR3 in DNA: TGTGCCAGTAGTAACAACGGACAGGCTTACACAGATACGCAGTATTTT. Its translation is CASSNNGQAYTDTQYF.

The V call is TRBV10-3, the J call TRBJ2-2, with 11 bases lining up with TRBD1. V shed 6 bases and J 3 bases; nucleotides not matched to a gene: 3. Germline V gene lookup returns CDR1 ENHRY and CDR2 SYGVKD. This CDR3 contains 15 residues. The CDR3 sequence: CAIRPGQGDTGELFF. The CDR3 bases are TGTGCCATCAGGCCGGGACAGGGGGACACCGGGGAGCTGTTTTTT.

The CDR3 spells CASGQGSSNQPQHF. DNA for the CDR3: TGTGCCAGCGGACAGGGGAGTAGCAATCAGCCCCAGCATTTT. The chain employs TRBV25-1 and TRBJ1-5, with 9 nucleotides matching TRBD1. V shed 8 bases, J shed 0 bases, and the junction held 2 bases outside the gene matches. The V gene's germline CDR1 is MGHDK and CDR2 SYGVNS. The CDR3 consists of 14 residues.

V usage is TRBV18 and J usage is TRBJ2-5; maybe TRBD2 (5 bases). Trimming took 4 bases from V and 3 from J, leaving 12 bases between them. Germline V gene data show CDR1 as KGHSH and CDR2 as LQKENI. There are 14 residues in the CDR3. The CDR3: CASSHETGEETQYF. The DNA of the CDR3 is TGTGCCAGCTCACACGAAACCGGGGAAGAGACCCAGTACTTC.

As DNA, the CDR3 is TGTGCCAGCAGCCAGGGAGGGGCGGGCGGGGAGCTGTTTTTT. Residues: CASSQGGAGGELFF. The V and J genes are TRBV5-4 and TRBJ2-2; 7 bases align to TRBD2. This CDR3 has 14 residues. Trimming at V came to 4 bases and at J to 7 bases, leaving 7 bases not matched to a gene. Looked up from germline, CDR1 is SGHNT and CDR2 is YYREEE (reference sequence).

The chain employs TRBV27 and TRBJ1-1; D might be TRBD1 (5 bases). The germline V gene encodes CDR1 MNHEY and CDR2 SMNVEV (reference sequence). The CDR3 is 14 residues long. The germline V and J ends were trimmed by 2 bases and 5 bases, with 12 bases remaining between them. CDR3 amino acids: CASSLVTRGTEAFF. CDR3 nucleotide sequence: TGTGCCAGCAGTTTAGTTACTCGGGGGACTGAAGCTTTCTTT.

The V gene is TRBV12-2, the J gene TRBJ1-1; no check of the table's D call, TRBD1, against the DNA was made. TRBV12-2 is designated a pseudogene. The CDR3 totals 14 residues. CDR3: CEKLGDRVNTEAFF. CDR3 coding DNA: TGTGAAAAACTCGGCGACAGGGTGAACACTGAAGCTTTCTTT.

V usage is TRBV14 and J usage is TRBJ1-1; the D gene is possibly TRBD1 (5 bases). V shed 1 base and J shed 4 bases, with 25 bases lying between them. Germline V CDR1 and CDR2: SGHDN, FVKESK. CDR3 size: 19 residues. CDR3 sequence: CASSQVLQAKGRGSTEAFF. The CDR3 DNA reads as TGTGCCAGCAGCCAAGTCCTTCAGGCCAAGGGGCGAGGGTCCACTGAAGCTTTCTTT.

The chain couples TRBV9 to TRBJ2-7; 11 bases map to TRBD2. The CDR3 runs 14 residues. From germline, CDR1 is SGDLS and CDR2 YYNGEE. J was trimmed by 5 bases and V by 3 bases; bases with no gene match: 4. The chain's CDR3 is CASSGLAGWDEQYF. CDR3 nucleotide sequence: TGTGCCAGCAGCGGACTAGCGGGATGGGACGAGCAGTACTTC.

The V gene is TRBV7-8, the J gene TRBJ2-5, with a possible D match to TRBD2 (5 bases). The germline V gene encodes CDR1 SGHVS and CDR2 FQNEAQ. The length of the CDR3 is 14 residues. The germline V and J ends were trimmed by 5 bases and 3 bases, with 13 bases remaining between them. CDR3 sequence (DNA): TGTGCCAGCAGCGCGGGTCCGAGGGAAGAGACCCAGTACTTC. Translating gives CASSAGPREETQYF.

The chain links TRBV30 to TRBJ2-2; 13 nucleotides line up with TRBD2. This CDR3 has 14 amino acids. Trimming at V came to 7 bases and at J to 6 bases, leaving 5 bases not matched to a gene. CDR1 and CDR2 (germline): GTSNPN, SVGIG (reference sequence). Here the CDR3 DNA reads TGTGCCTCCGCCGGGACTAGCGGGGCCGGGGAGCTGTTTTTT. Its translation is CASAGTSGAGELFF.

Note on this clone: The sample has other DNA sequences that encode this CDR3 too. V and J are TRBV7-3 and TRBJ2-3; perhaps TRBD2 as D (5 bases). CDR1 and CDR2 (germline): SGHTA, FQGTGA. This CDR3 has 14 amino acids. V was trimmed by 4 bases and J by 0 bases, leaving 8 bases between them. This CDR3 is CASSSRTSTDTQYF. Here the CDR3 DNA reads TGTGCCAGCAGCTCTAGGACTAGCACAGATACGCAGTATTTT.

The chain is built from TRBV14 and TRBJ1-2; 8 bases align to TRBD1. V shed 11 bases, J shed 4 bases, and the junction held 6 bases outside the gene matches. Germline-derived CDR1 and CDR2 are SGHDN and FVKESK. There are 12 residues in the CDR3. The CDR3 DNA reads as TGTGCCGCCGGGACAGGCCTCTATGGCTACACCTTC. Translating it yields CAAGTGLYGYTF.

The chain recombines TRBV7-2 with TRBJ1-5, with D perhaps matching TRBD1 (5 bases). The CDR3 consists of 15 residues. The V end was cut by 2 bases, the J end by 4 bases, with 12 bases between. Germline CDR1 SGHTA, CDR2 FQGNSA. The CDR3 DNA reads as TGTGCCAGCAGCTTATTTCAGGGTTTAAATCAGCCCCAGCATTTT. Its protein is CASSLFQGLNQPQHF.

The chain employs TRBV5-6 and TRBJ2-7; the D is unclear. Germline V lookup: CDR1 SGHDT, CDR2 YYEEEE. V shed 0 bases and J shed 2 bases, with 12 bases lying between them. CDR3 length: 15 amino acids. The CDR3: CASSLESGVPYEQYF. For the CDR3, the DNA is TGTGCCAGCAGCTTGGAAAGTGGGGTCCCCTACGAGCAGTACTTC.

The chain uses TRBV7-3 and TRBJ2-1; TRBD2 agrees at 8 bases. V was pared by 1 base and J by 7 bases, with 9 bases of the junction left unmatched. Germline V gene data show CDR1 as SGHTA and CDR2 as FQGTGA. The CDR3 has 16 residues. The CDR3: CASSLSRGGHGNEQFF. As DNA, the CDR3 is TGTGCCAGCAGCTTAAGCCGGGGGGGCCATGGGAATGAGCAGTTCTTC.

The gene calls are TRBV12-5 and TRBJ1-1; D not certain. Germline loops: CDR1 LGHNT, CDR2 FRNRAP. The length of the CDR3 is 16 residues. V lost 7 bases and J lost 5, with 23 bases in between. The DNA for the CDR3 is TGTGCTAGTGCCACTACTCACTTCTCCAATGTGACTGAAGCTTTCTTT. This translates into CASATTHFSNVTEAFF.

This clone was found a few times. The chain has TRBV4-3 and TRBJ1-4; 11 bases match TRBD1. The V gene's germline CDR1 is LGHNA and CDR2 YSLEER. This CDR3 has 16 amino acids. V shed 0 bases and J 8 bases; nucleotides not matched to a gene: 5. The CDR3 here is CASSQDAGTGGEKLFF. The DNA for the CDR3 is TGCGCCAGCAGCCAAGATGCCGGGACAGGGGGAGAAAAACTGTTTTTT.

The CDR3 DNA reads TGTGCCAGCAGCCCCCTAGCAGGCTCCTACAATGAGCAGTTCTTC. Amino acid sequence: CASSPLAGSYNEQFF. The chain employs TRBV9 and TRBJ2-1; D possibly corresponds to TRBD2 (5 bases). Looked up from germline, CDR1 is SGDLS and CDR2 is YYNGEE. The CDR3 consists of 15 residues. V lost 4 bases and J lost 0, with 11 bases in between.

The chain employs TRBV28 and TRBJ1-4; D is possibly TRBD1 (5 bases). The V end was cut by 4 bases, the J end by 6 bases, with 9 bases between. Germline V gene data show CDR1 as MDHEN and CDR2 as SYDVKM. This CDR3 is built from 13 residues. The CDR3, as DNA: TGTGCCAGCAGTTACTCGACAGATGAAAAACTGTTTTTT. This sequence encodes CASSYSTDEKLFF.

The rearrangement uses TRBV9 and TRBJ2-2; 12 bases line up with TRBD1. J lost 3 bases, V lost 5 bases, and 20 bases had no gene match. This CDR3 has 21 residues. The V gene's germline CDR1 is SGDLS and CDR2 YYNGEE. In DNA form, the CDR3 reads TGTGCCAGCAGGAAACACTCATCGGGACAGGGGGCAAAACGGGACACCGGGGAGCTGTTTTTT. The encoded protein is CASRKHSSGQGAKRDTGELFF.